This T cell receptor beta chain emerged from a study of T cells expressing NK-cell markers. General study results and limits: Nothing established the HCMV specificity of expanded NKG2C+ T cell clones.

As regards this clonotype: Its antigen remains unidentified.

TCRdb reprocessed the 5' RACE reads and keeps a single row for each CDR3 protein, giving no DNA. The sample data list about 180,000 distinct CDR3 sequences. Germline CDR1 LNHDA, CDR2 SQIVND (reference sequence). CDR3 length: 14 residues. The rearrangement links TRBV19 to TRBJ1-4. Sequences were obtained from blood T cells: a sorted CD56 or NKG2C T cell subset, CD4+ or CD8+ T cells, or bulk PBMC T cells (not recorded which). This TCR derives from a man aged 18-75 years in good health. The CDR3 spells CASSLGRWSEKLFF.